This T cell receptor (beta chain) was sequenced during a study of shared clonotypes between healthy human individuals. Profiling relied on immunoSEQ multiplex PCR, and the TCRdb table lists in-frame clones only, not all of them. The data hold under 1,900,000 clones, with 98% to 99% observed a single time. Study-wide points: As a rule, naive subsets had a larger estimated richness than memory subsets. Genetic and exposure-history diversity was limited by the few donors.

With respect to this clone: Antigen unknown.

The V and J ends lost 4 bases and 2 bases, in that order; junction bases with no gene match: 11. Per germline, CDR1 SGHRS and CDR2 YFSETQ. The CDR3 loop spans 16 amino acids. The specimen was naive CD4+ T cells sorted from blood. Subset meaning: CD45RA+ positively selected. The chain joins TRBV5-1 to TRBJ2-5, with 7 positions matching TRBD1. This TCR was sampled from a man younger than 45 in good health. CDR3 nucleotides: TGCGCCAGCAGCGGGGGAGACAGGGTTGGTCAAGAGACCCAGTACTTC. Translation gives CASSGGDRVGQETQYF.